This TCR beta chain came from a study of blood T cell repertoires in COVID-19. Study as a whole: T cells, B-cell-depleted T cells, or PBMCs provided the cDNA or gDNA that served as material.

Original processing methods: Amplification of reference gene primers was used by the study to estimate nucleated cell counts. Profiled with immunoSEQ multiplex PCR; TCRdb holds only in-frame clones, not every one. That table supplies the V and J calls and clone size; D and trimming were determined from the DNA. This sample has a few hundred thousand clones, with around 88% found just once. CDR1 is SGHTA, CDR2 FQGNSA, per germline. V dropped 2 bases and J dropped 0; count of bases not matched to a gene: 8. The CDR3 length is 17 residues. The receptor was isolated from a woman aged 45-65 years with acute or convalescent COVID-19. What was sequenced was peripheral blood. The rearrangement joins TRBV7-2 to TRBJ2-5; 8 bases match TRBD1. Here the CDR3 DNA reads TGTGCCAGCAGCTTAAGAGGGACAGGCGCCAACCAAGAGACCCAGTACTTC. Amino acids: CASSLRGTGANQETQYF.